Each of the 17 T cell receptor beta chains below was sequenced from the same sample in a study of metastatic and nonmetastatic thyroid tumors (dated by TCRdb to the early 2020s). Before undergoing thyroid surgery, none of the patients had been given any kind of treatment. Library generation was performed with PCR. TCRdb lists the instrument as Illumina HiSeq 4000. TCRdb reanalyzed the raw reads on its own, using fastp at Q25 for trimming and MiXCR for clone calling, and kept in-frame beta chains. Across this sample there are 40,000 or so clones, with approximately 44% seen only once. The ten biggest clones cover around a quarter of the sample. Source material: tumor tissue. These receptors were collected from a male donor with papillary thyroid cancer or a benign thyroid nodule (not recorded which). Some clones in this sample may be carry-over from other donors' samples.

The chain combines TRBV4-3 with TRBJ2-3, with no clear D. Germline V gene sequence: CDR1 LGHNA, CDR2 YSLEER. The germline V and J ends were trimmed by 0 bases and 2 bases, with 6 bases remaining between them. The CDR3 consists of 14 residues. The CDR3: CASSQEVHTDTQYF. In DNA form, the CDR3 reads TGCGCCAGCAGCCAAGAGGTCCACACAGATACGCAGTATTTT.

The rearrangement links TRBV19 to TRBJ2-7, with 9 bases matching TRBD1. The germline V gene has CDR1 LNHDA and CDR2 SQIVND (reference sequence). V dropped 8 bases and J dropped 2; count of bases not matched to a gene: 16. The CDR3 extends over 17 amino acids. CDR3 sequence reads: CASYSGTGRQSTYEQYF. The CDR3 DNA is TGTGCCAGTTATTCCGGGACAGGGCGTCAGTCGACCTACGAGCAGTACTTC.

The CDR3 protein is CAWSVGRQFHTF. The CDR3, as DNA: TGTGCCTGGAGTGTTGGCAGGCAGTTCCACACCTTC. The chain couples TRBV30 to TRBJ1-2; D call uncertain. Trimming shortened V by 0 bases and J by 12 bases, and 14 bases separated the two germline ends. Germline loops: CDR1 GTSNPN, CDR2 SVGIG (reference sequence). The CDR3 is made up of 12 amino acids.

The CDR3 protein is CASSPGAGLSSYEQYF. The CDR3 bases are TGCGCCAGCAGCCCGGGGGCAGGGTTGAGCTCCTACGAGCAGTACTTC. The V and J genes are TRBV5-1 and TRBJ2-7; TRBD1 or TRBD2 may be the D gene (6 bases each). The CDR3 contains 16 residues. Germline V gene lookup returns CDR1 SGHRS and CDR2 YFSETQ. V gave up 4 bases and J gave up 0 bases, with 17 bases separating them.

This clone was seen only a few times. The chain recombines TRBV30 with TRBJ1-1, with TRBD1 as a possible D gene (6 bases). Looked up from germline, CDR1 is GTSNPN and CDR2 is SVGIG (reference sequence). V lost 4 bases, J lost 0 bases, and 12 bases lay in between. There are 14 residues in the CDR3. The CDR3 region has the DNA TGTGCCTGGACCCAGGACAGCATGAACACTGAAGCTTTCTTT. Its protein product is CAWTQDSMNTEAFF.

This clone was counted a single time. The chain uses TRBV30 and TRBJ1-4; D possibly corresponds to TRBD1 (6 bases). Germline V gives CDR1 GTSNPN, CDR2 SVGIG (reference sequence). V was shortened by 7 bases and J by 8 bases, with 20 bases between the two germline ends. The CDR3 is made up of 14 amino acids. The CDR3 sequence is CAYTGRGGEEKLFF. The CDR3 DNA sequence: TGTGCCTATACCGGGCGGGGGGGCGAGGAAAAACTGTTTTTT.

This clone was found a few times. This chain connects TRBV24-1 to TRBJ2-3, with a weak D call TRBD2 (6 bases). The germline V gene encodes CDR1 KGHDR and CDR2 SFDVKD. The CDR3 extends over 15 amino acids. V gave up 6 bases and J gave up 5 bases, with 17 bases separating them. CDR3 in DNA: TGTGCCACCAGTTGGCGGGTAGCGGTAAAAGATACGCAGTATTTT. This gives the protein CATSWRVAVKDTQYF.

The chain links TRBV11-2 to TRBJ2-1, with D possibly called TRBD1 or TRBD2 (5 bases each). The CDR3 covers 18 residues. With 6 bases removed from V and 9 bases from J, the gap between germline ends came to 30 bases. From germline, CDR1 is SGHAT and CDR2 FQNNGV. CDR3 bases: TGTGCCAGCAGTCCTGCCGAATCCGCAGGGTTGAGGGACGGTGAGCAGTTCTTC. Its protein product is CASSPAESAGLRDGEQFF.

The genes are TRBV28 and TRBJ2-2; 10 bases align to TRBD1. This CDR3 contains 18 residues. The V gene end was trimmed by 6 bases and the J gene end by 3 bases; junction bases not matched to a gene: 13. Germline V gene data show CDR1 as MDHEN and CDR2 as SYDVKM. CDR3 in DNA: TGTGCCAGCAGAGAACTCCTCCGGGACAGGGGCTACACCGGGGAGCTGTTTTTT. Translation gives CASRELLRDRGYTGELFF.

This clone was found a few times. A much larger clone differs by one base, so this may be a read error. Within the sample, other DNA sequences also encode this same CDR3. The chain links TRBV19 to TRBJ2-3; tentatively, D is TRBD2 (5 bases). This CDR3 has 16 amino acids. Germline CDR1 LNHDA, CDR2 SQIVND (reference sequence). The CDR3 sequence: CASSMDSSGWSDTQYF. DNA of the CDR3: TGTGCCAGTAGTATGGACTCATCGGGGTGGTCAGATACTCAGTATTTT.

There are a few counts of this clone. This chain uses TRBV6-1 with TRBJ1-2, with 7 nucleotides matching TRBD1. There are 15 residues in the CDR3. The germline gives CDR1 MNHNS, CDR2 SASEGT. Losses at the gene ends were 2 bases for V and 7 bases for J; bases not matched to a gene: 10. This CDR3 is CASSELIGGAGGYTF. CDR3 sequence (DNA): TGTGCCAGCAGTGAATTAATAGGGGGCGCGGGTGGCTACACCTTC.

In nucleotides, the CDR3 is TGTGCCACCAGCAGACTGGACTATGGCTACACCTTC. This gives the protein CATSRLDYGYTF. The V call is TRBV15, the J call TRBJ1-2; no reliable D call. Germline CDR1 LNHNV, CDR2 YYDKDF (reference sequence). The CDR3 runs 12 residues. With 2 bases removed from V and 3 bases from J, the gap between germline ends came to 4 bases.

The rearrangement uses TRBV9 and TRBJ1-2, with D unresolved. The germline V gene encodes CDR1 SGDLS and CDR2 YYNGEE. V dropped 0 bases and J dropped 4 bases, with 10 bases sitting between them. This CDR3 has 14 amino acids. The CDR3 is CASSVEDGGYGYTF. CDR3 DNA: TGTGCCAGCAGCGTAGAGGATGGTGGCTATGGCTACACCTTC.

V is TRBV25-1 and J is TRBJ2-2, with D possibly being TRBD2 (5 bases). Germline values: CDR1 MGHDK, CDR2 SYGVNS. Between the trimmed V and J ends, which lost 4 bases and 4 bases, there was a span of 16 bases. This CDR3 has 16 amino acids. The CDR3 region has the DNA TGTGCCAGCAGTGGGTATGGCGCCGGAGGCACCGGGGAGCTGTTTTTT. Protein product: CASSGYGAGGTGELFF.

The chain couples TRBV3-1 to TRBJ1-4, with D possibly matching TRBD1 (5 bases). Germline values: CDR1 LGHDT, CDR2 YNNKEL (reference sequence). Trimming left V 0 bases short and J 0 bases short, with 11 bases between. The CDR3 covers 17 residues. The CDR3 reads CASSQDPRGATNEKLFF. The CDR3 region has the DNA TGTGCCAGCAGCCAAGATCCGAGGGGTGCAACTAATGAAAAACTGTTTTTT. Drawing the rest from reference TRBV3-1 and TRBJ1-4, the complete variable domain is DTAVSQTPKYLVTQMGNDKSIKCEQNLGHDTMYWYKQDSKKFLKIMFSYNNKELIINETVPNRFSPKSPDKAHLNLHINSLELGDSAVYFCASSQDPRGATNEKLFFGSGTQLSVL.

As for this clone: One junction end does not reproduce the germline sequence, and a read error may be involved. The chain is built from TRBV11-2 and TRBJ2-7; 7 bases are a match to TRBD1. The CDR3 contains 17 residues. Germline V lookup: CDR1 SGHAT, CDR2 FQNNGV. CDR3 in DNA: TGTGCCAGCAGCCGGGCGACAGACAGGGCTTACTCCTACGACCAGTACTTC. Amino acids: CASSRATDRAYSYDQYF.

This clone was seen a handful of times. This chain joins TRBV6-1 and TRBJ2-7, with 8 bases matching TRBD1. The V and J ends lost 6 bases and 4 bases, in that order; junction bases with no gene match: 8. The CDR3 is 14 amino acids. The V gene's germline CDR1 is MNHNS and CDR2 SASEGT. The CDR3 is CASRKQGGPYEQYF. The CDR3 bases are TGTGCCAGCAGAAAACAGGGGGGCCCTTACGAGCAGTACTTC.